The 11 T cell receptor beta chains given below trace back to one sample, sequenced in a study of post-analysis software for immune sequencing data. These receptors have no known antigen. The authors incorporated unique molecular identifiers into the TCR beta cDNA libraries. MiXCR, run by TCRdb on the PCR reads, gives a single entry per CDR3 protein. Counted here are roughly 170,000 distinct CDR3 sequences, approximately 30% occurring once; the ten biggest clones make up about 1.6%. Broader study findings: Patients carried a handful of TRBV segments more frequently than controls did, and TRBV5-6, TRBV5-1 and TRBV20-1 were among them.

The sequencing input was blood. The receptors originated from a girl aged 5-17 years with multiple sclerosis.

The J gene is TRBJ2-2, the V gene TRBV12-3 or TRBV12-4, with D maybe TRBD1 (5 bases). The CDR3 is 13 amino acids. V lost 0 bases, J lost 6 bases, and 5 bases lay in between. Written as DNA, the CDR3 is TGTGCCAGCAGTTTAGCAGGGGCCGGGGAGCTGTTTTTT. Protein: CASSLAGAGELFF.

V and J are TRBV3-1 and TRBJ2-7, with D perhaps TRBD2 (6 bases). V was pared by 3 bases and J by 0 bases, with 12 bases between. This CDR3 spans 15 amino acids. CDR1 LGHDT and CDR2 YNNKEL come from the germline V gene (reference sequence). CDR3 residues: CASSQGLALSYEQYF. CDR3 DNA sequence: TGTGCCAGCAGCCAGGGGCTAGCGCTCTCCTACGAGCAGTACTTC.

This clonotype was recorded a few times. V gene TRBV28 combines with J gene TRBJ1-2; 7 bases are a match to TRBD1. Trimming cost V 8 bases and J 3 bases; bases outside gene matches: 12. The CDR3 sequence is 15 residues long. Germline CDR1 reads MDHEN; CDR2 reads SYDVKM. CDR3 DNA sequence: TGTGCCAGCCTGCCAGGCACCACAGGGGACTATGGCTACACCTTC. This codes for CASLPGTTGDYGYTF.

This clonotype was counted ten times or more. The J gene is TRBJ2-1, the V gene TRBV4-1; D is perhaps TRBD2 (6 bases). CDR3 length equals 13 residues. Germline loops: CDR1 MGHRA, CDR2 YSYEKL. Between the trimmed V and J ends, which lost 4 bases and 6 bases, there was a span of 10 bases. This CDR3 reads CASSRLEGNEQFF. The CDR3 coding sequence is TGCGCCAGCAGCCGCCTGGAGGGCAATGAGCAGTTCTTC.

V usage is TRBV12-3 or TRBV12-4 and J usage is TRBJ1-5; D not resolved. Trimming shortened V by 4 bases and J by 2 bases, and 9 bases separated the two germline ends. CDR3 length equals 14 residues. The CDR3: CASSSGGRNQPQHF. DNA for the CDR3: TGTGCCAGCAGTTCCGGAGGGCGCAATCAGCCCCAGCATTTT.

This clonotype was detected many times. The chain uses TRBV12-3 or TRBV12-4 and TRBJ2-5; no reliable D call. CDR3 size: 14 residues. With 1 base removed from V and 2 bases from J, the gap between germline ends came to 8 bases. The DNA for the CDR3 is TGTGCCAGCAGTTTAGATCCAACTCAAGAGACCCAGTACTTC. Translating it yields CASSLDPTQETQYF.

Note on this clonotype: This clone may be a read error of a much larger clone one base away. V gene TRBV29-1 combines with J gene TRBJ1-2; D is perhaps TRBD1 (5 bases). Germline-derived CDR1 and CDR2 are SQVTM and ANQGSEA. The CDR3 contains 14 residues. Deletions cut 7 bases from V and 6 bases from J, with 21 bases between. The CDR3 region is CSDVMRGDTHGYTF. The DNA of the CDR3 is TGCAGCGATGTCATGAGGGGTGACACCCATGGCTACACCTTC.

This clonotype was detected only once. A much larger clone lies one base from this, so it may be a read error. The chain is built from TRBV6-5 and TRBJ1-2, with 8 bases aligning to TRBD1. The CDR3 runs 13 residues. Germline lookup yields CDR1 MNHEY and CDR2 SVGAGI. Here the CDR3 reads CASSFGTGYGYSF. In nucleotides, the CDR3 is TGTGCCAGCAGCTTCGGGACAGGATATGGCTACTCCTTC.

The sample holds many counts of this clonotype. The rearrangement links TRBV7-2 to TRBJ2-1, with TRBD2 matching over 10 bases. Germline assignment: CDR1 SGHTA and CDR2 FQGNSA. J was trimmed by 1 base and V by 1 base; bases with no gene match: 10. CDR3 length equals 19 residues. The CDR3 DNA is TGTGCCAGCAGCTTAGTTATGGTACTAGCGGGGTATTCCTACAATGAGCAGTTCTTC. Its protein product is CASSLVMVLAGYSYNEQFF. Complete variable domain (other parts from reference TRBV7-2 and TRBJ2-1): GAGVSQSPSNKVTEKGKDVELRCDPISGHTALYWYRQSLGQGLEFLIYFQGNSAPDKSGLPSDRFSAERTGGSVSTLTIQRTQQEDSAVYLCASSLVMVLAGYSYNEQFFGPGTRLTVL.

This clonotype has a count of ten or more. This rearrangement joins TRBV10-1 to TRBJ2-3, with 7 bases identical to TRBD2. Unmatched junction bases numbered 12, after V lost 4 bases and J lost 11 bases. This CDR3 region has 14 residues. Per the germline V gene, CDR1 is WNHNN and CDR2 is SYGVQD (reference sequence). CDR3: CASSGEAGKVEQYF. Written as DNA, the CDR3 is TGCGCCAGCAGTGGAGAAGCGGGAAAGGTCGAGCAGTATTTT.

This sequence joins TRBV6-1 and TRBJ2-4; 7 nucleotides align to TRBD1. The tail of the sequence fits TRBJ2-7 better, so the J call may be wrong. Germline V gene lookup returns CDR1 MNHNS and CDR2 SASEGT. This CDR3 spans 13 amino acids. CDR3 nucleotides: TGTGCCAGCAGGGAGGCAGGGGGTAACGAGCAGTACTTC. It encodes CASREAGGNEQYF.